Listed here is a single T cell receptor (beta chain). Its antigen target is currently unknown. Per-base quality was not reported, and no clone a single base away is much larger than it. Other DNA sequences in the same sample also yield this CDR3. This specimen belongs to a study of T cell responses to AZD1222 COVID-19 vaccine (dated by TCRdb to the early 2020s). Regarding the study in general: TCR sequencing was performed for about 250 trial participants, of whom about 200 were given two doses of AZD1222 and around 25 were given two doses of MenACWY control vaccine. Enrollment into the trials was organized by age into subgroups of 18-55, 56-69 and 70-plus years, and those subgroups contained roughly 140, 27 and 60 TCR-sequenced participants, respectively. General findings and caveats noted by the study authors: The whole spike protein was spanned by vaccine-associated CD4 TCRs, and dominant responses were seen in regions 160-218 and 743-854. Only five to seven AZD1222 recipients were SARS-CoV-2 seropositive at baseline, limiting conclusions about previously exposed vaccinees. Most participants were white British and females outnumbered males, and the authors suggested that clonal diversity may have been underestimated. In the small 56-69-year group, the increase in depth fell short of significance, most likely because of low power. Reportedly, close to half of the unique spike-specific TCRs recognized epitopes lying outside the regions that are mutated in the B.1.351 and B.1.1.7 variants. Because no samples from the day 14 peak response were available, repertoires could be characterized only after the peak T cell response. Spike-specific TCR breadth and depth rose significantly after two AZD1222 doses compared with day 0 and with MenACWY recipients.

The time point label for this specimen denotes: about 28 days (+/-7) after the second vaccine dose. AZD1222 recipients given second doses at about 4 weeks or at about 12 weeks were pooled, since spike-specific TCR depth and breadth were not found to differ between the two schedules. Vaccinee samples were obtained from the UK trials COV001 and COV002, which included a single-blind randomized controlled phase 2/3 trial of AZD1222 (ChAdOx1 nCoV-19) in healthy adults. For TCRbeta chain sequencing, PBMC samples were collected from trial participants at day 0 and at day 28 after the second dose. The CDR3 regions of human TCRbeta chains were analyzed by immunosequencing. Under the source paper's analysis protocol: Repertoire TCRs were matched against a reference library of SARS-CoV-2-specific TCRs generated with the MIRA antigen-specificity platform. Breadth was defined as the fraction of unique TCRs that were SARS-CoV-2-associated. Depth was defined as the fraction of total T cells that were SARS-CoV-2-associated. Using the MIRA data, each spike-specific TCR was mapped to the spike region that the TCR reacts to and placed in a CD4 or CD8 class. Log10-transformed breadth and depth values were compared by one-way ANOVA with Sidak's multiple comparisons tests. In its TCRdb copy, this immuneACCESS table keeps in-frame sequences only and misses some clones. Where compared with another copy, unresolved V genes explain less than half of these, and the others have no known cause. V and J calls and clone size follow that table, whereas D and trimming were derived from the DNA. Recorded for this sample are about 120,000 clones; approximately 90% of them occurred a single time. The top ten hold approximately 1.1% of the sample.

CDR1 and CDR2 are drawn from the germline V gene (reference sequence): MNHEY, SMNVEV. Germline trimming amounts to 5 bases on V and 3 bases on J, with 5 as the count of junction bases outside the gene matches. The cysteine opens and the phenylalanine closes a CDR3 of 14 amino acids. This entry keeps only the CDR3 DNA: 42 bases, framed from base 1. This clonotype was obtained from an adult who received the AZD1222 COVID-19 vaccine. Sequencing was performed on peripheral blood, taken 28 days after the second AZD1222 dose. The chain is made from TRBV27 and TRBJ2-7, and 9 bases in between align with TRBD1. The CDR3 has the sequence CASSPGTGIYEQYF. In nucleotides, the sequence is TGTGCCAGCAGTCCCGGGACAGGGATCTACGAGCAGTACTTC.